Following are 17 T cell receptor beta chains from one sample sequenced in a study of metastatic and nonmetastatic thyroid tumors. TCRdb reanalyzed the PCR reads with MiXCR. The sample lists about 89,000 clones, around 13% occurring once. No treatment of any kind had been given to any patient before thyroid surgery. Material: tumor tissue. The receptors were gathered from a female donor with papillary thyroid cancer or a benign thyroid nodule (not recorded which). Some clones in this sample may be carry-over from other donors' samples.

This clone appeared many times. This rearrangement joins TRBV20-1 to TRBJ1-1; TRBD1 matches 11 bases. V shed 3 bases and J 11 bases; nucleotides not matched to a gene: 11. Germline V gene data show CDR1 as DFQATT and CDR2 as SNEGSKA (reference sequence). The CDR3 runs to 14 residues. The CDR3 spells CSARDRGRLFRAFF. DNA for the CDR3: TGCAGTGCTAGGGACAGGGGGCGACTTTTCCGTGCTTTCTTT.

Worth noting for this clone: This may be a read error: a much more frequent sequence differs by one nucleotide. This sample includes further DNA sequences coding for the same CDR3. The V call is TRBV6-1, the J call TRBJ2-5; TRBD2 might be the D (5 bases). The CDR3 totals 13 residues. Trimming took 3 bases from V and 9 from J, leaving 14 bases between them. Germline V gene data show CDR1 as MNHNS and CDR2 as SASEGT. CDR3 protein: CASSEDWVSPQYF. CDR3 bases: TGTGCCAGCAGTGAGGACTGGGTTTCTCCCCAGTACTTC.

This clone appeared a few times. This may be a read error: a much more frequent sequence differs by one nucleotide. This rearrangement joins TRBV24-1 to TRBJ1-2, with D uncertain. V was pared by 1 base and J by 8 bases, with 10 bases between. The V gene's germline CDR1 is KGHDR and CDR2 SFDVKD. The CDR3 covers 13 residues. Here the CDR3 DNA reads TGTGCCACCAGTGATTTCAACAGTGTAGGCTACACCTTC. Translation: CATSDFNSVGYTF.

As concerns this clone: Since a much larger clone is just one base distant, this may be a read error. At the DNA level, this CDR3 is encoded by other sequences in the same sample as well. As DNA, the CDR3 is TGTGCTAGTGGTGCAACCTCCGGGACAGGGATTTCATACGAGCAGTACTTC. It translates to CASGATSGTGISYEQYF. The J gene is TRBJ2-7, the V gene TRBV12-5; 9 bases agree with TRBD1. Unmatched junction bases numbered 15, after V lost 5 bases and J lost 4 bases. CDR1 is LGHNT, CDR2 FRNRAP, per germline. This CDR3 spans 17 amino acids. The full variable domain, in which reference TRBV12-5 and TRBJ2-7 provide the parts outside the CDR3, is DARVTQTPRHKVTEMGQEVTMRCQPILGHNTVFWYRQTMMQGLELLAYFRNRAPLDDSGMPKDRFSAEMPDATLATLKIQPSEPRDSAVYFCASGATSGTGISYEQYFGPGTRLTVT.

About this clone: This may come from a read error, since a much larger clone is one base off. This chain joins TRBV20-1 and TRBJ2-1; 10 nucleotides agree with TRBD2. After removal of 7 bases from V and 4 bases from J, the junction contained 25 bases not matched to a gene. Germline loops: CDR1 DFQATT, CDR2 SNEGSKA (reference sequence). CDR3 size: 20 residues. This CDR3 reads CSVPEVEGSRLAGVYNEQFF. CDR3 nucleotide sequence: TGCAGTGTTCCCGAGGTCGAGGGGTCTAGGCTAGCGGGAGTTTACAATGAGCAGTTCTTC.

This clone has at least ten counts. The chain combines TRBV30 with TRBJ1-2, with TRBD1 matching over 7 bases. The CDR3 has 14 amino acids. The junction had 8 bases not matched to a gene; V was cut back by 3 bases and J by 4 bases. CDR1 and CDR2 (germline): GTSNPN, SVGIG (reference sequence). The CDR3 nucleotides read TGTGCCTGGAGGGGAGGGACAGTTAGCTATGGCTACACCTTC. Its translation is CAWRGGTVSYGYTF.

This clone showed up just a few times. This CDR3 reads CASSNTSKDPNSPLHF. The CDR3, as DNA: TGTGCCAGCAGTAACACGAGTAAGGATCCGAATTCACCCCTCCACTTT. V usage is TRBV28 and J usage is TRBJ1-6; D gene ambiguous. V shed 5 bases and J shed 7 bases, with 18 bases lying between them. The germline CDR1 and CDR2 sequences are MDHEN and SYDVKM. This CDR3 contains 16 residues.

This clone was seen repeatedly, ten times or more. V gene TRBV2 combines with J gene TRBJ2-7, with 8 bases identical to TRBD1. Per the germline V gene, CDR1 is SNHLY and CDR2 is FYNNEI. V was pared by 4 bases and J by 0 bases, with 5 bases of the junction left unmatched. The CDR3 length is 15 residues. CDR3 nucleotide sequence: TGTGCCAGCAGTGCCCGGACAGGGAACTCCTACGAGCAGTACTTC. As protein: CASSARTGNSYEQYF.

This clone was found many times. The rearrangement links TRBV25-1 to TRBJ2-3; D is uncertain. Germline-derived CDR1 and CDR2 are MGHDK and SYGVNS. Deletions cut 5 bases from V and 5 bases from J, with 11 bases between. This CDR3 region has 13 residues. In DNA, the CDR3 is TGTGCCAGCAGTCCACGGACCTTAGATACGCAGTATTTT. This gives the protein CASSPRTLDTQYF.

At least ten counts were recorded for this clone. The rearrangement links TRBV7-2 to TRBJ2-3; tentative D call: TRBD2 (6 bases). The CDR3 sequence is 15 residues long. The V end was cut by 3 bases, the J end by 0 bases, with 10 bases between. Looked up from germline, CDR1 is SGHTA and CDR2 is FQGNSA. CDR3 bases: TGTGCCAGCAGCTTCGCGGGGACTAGCACAGATACGCAGTATTTT. Its protein is CASSFAGTSTDTQYF. Together with reference TRBV7-2 and TRBJ2-3, the CDR3 gives the full variable domain: GAGVSQSPSNKVTEKGKDVELRCDPISGHTALYWYRQSLGQGLEFLIYFQGNSAPDKSGLPSDRFSAERTGGSVSTLTIQRTQQEDSAVYLCASSFAGTSTDTQYFGPGTRLTVL.

Points on this clone: One end of the junction fails to match germline, which may point to a read error. Other DNA sequences in this sample translate to the same CDR3. This chain links TRBV20-1 with TRBJ2-1; TRBD1 is a possible D gene (5 bases). From germline, CDR1 is DFQATT and CDR2 SNEGSKA (reference sequence). This CDR3 contains 14 residues. Here the CDR3 DNA reads TGCACCCTCGTTCCCATGGGGCCGCGGAATGAGCAACTCTTC. Its translation is CTLVPMGPRNEQLF.

Details on this clone: This clone may be a read error of a much larger clone one base away. The same CDR3 arises from other DNA sequences in this sample as well. The V and J genes are TRBV7-8 and TRBJ1-1; no clear D. The V end lost 5 bases, the J end lost 11 bases, and 12 bases lay between the germline ends. CDR3 length: 11 amino acids. CDR1 SGHVS and CDR2 FQNEAQ come from the germline V gene. The CDR3 sequence is CASSLGIGAFF. Here the CDR3 DNA reads TGTGCCAGCAGCCTCGGGATTGGGGCTTTCTTT.

This clone was detected many times. The DNA for the CDR3 is TGTGCCAGCAGTTCCAGCGGGATCCGTAATGAGCAGTTCTTC. Its protein product is CASSSSGIRNEQFF. The V and J genes are TRBV28 and TRBJ2-1; the match to TRBD2 covers 7 bases. The CDR3 contains 14 residues. After removal of 4 bases from V and 7 bases from J, the junction contained 7 bases not matched to a gene. Germline assignment: CDR1 MDHEN and CDR2 SYDVKM.

Points on this clone: Because the CDR3 is missing its conserved closing phenylalanine or tryptophan, this is likely a read error. The chain links TRBV6-1 to TRBJ2-7, with 10 bases aligning to TRBD2. The CDR3 consists of 14 residues. After removal of 7 bases from V and 8 bases from J, the junction contained 11 bases not matched to a gene. The germline gives CDR1 MNHNS, CDR2 SASEGT. CDR3 DNA sequence: TGTGCCAGCAACACTAGCGGGAACAATTTAAAGCAGTACCTC. Protein product: CASNTSGNNLKQYL.

Details on this clone: One end of the junction fails to match germline, which may point to a read error. V gene TRBV5-1 combines with J gene TRBJ1-1, with a tentative D call TRBD1 (6 bases). CDR1 and CDR2 (germline): SGHRS, YFSETQ. The CDR3 is 15 amino acids. The CDR3 DNA is TGCGCCAGCATCCGCCAGACGACAGGAAACACTGAATCTTTCTTT. Translation gives CASIRQTTGNTESFF.

This clone was counted ten times or more. DNA of the CDR3: TGTGCCAGCAGCGTAGGACCGCAAGGCTCCTACAATGAGCAGTTCTTC. Translated: CASSVGPQGSYNEQFF. The J gene is TRBJ2-1, the V gene TRBV9; D unresolved. The germline gives CDR1 SGDLS, CDR2 YYNGEE. V was pared by 0 bases and J by 0 bases, with 10 bases between. CDR3 length: 16 amino acids.

This clone was picked up many times. The V and J genes are TRBV6-1 and TRBJ2-7; 8 bases align to TRBD2. V was clipped by 6 bases and J by 4 bases; unmatched bases: 11. The CDR3 covers 15 residues. The germline gives CDR1 MNHNS, CDR2 SASEGT. In DNA, the CDR3 is TGTGCCAGCAGCCCGGGGGGGGGGACGAGGTACGAGCAGTACTTC. It codes for CASSPGGGTRYEQYF.